Included here is one T cell receptor beta chain sequence, with context. Its antigen is undetermined. J lost 5 bases, V lost 7 bases, and 14 bases had no gene match. The length of the CDR3 is 16 residues. Germline-derived CDR1 and CDR2 are SGHRS and YFSETQ. The data derive from a study of T cell clonotyping in hematopoietic cell transplantation. About the study: Recipient samples before transplant were obtained post-cytoreduction.

Whole-study findings and limits: No sorting was done, leaving CD4 and CD8 contributions mixed.

The data were produced by immunoSEQ multiplex PCR, yet TCRdb's version contains in-frame clones alone and is incomplete. The table includes 25,000 to 30,000 clones, under 95% detected once. Time point meaning: recipient sample about 28 days before transplant, after cytoreduction. Recipients were bled about 28 days pretransplant and at posttransplant days 30, 100, 180. The specimen was peripheral blood mononuclear cells, collected before stem cell transplant. This TCR was sampled from a man aged 45-60 years with acute myeloid leukemia. Some clones in this sample may be carry-over from other donors' samples. This chain links TRBV5-1 with TRBJ2-7; 11 bases are shared with TRBD2. The CDR3 region is CASANTPSGGLNEQYF. As DNA, the CDR3 is TGCGCCAGCGCCAACACCCCTAGCGGGGGGTTGAACGAGCAGTACTTC. The full variable domain, rest sourced from reference TRBV5-1 and TRBJ2-7, is KAGVTQTPRYLIKTRGQQVTLSCSPISGHRSVSWYQQTPGQGLQFLFEYFSETQRNKGNFPGRFSGRQFSNSRSEMNVSTLELGDSALYLCASANTPSGGLNEQYFGPGTRLTVT.